This record covers a single T cell receptor (beta chain). This clonotype has ten or more counts. Its binding antigen is unknown. Base-call qualities are not available, and no considerably larger clone is one nucleotide away. The TCR beta CDR3 regions were amplified from the RNA transcripts. The first round of RT-PCR for the TCR CDR3 was performed with the HTBI primer set and the Qiagen OneStep RT-PCR kit. The libraries were constructed in a second round of multiplex PCR and then size-selected and purified. The libraries were sequenced on an Illumina HiSeq2000 using paired-end 100 bp reads. The study's own analysis went as follows. SOAPnuke was used to process the raw data, throwing out any read that contained adapters or uncalled bases, had a mean Phred below 15, or lacked an exact constant-primer or identifier match. COPE v1.2.5 was used to merge high-quality paired reads, and clonotypes were defined as unique nucleotide sequences. Clonotypes were aligned to IMGT TRBV, TRBD and TRBJ reference segments using MiTCR v1.1. Only V-J combinations with frequency above 0.0001, covering 99% to 99.2% of repertoires, were analysed. A TCS score was defined as the ratio between F50 (clonal expansion) and ExV (chaos), using BLOSUM62-based TCRdist between CDR3 peptides within each V-J. Welch's t-statistics and random forest reduced around 520 V-J features to roughly 13, which were used in a naive Bayes classifier (R e1071). Thyroid-blood repertoire similarity was quantified with the Morisita-Horn index. TCRdb reprocessed the public reads (quality trimming at Q25 with fastp, clone calling with MiXCR) and kept in-frame beta chains. A single entry per CDR3 protein holds the most common genes and DNA from its merged rows. TCRdb's processing, not the authors', yielded these V and J calls. The sample contains hundreds of thousands of distinct CDR3 sequences, about 14% of them found a single time. In total, the top ten clones hold around 4.5% of the sample.

Sequences MNHEY (CDR1) and SVGAGI (CDR2) are obtained from the germline V gene. From the cysteine up to the phenylalanine, the CDR3 has a length of 14 residues. Only the CDR3 DNA stays, 42 bases, in frame from base 1. V is reduced by 2 bases and J by 3 bases, leaving a spacing of 11 bases between them. Moderately to severely active disease, a Clinical Activity Score of at least 3, a NOSPECS grade of at least 4, and a duration under 3 months were present in ophthalmopathy patients. The study excluded patients with uncontrolled infections, other autoimmune diseases, pregnancy or lactation. Clinical symptoms, serum thyroxine and TRAb, thyroid ultrasound, and orbital computed tomography formed the basis for the diagnoses. PBMCs were isolated from about 10 ml of fresh peripheral blood by Ficoll-Paque density gradient centrifugation. Total RNA was extracted with Trizol reagent, and quality was checked on an Agilent 2100 Bioanalyzer.

The data derive from a study of T cells in Graves' hyperthyroidism and ophthalmopathy (dated by TCRdb to 2018 to 2020). A note on the overall study: Peripheral blood was collected at initial diagnosis, before any treatment. A discovery cohort of roughly 100 patients, about 43 with Graves' ophthalmopathy and 55 to 60 with stable Graves' hyperthyroidism, was used to find distinguishing TCR V-J signatures. The study also compared thyroid tissue and blood T-cell repertoires from about six Graves' hyperthyroidism patients. Prospective prediction of ophthalmopathy was tested in an independent validation cohort of fewer than 20 hyperthyroidism patients and 15 to 17 patients who later progressed to ophthalmopathy. The approximately 100 discovery patients were divided at random into training and test sets in a 7:3 ratio. After sampling, hyperthyroidism patients received methimazole starting at 30 mg daily, and ophthalmopathy patients received high-dose intravenous methylprednisolone. TCR Vbeta CDR3 sequencing of fewer than 150 peripheral blood samples (over 40 ophthalmopathy, roughly 72 hyperthyroidism and 17 progressor patients) is reported in the paper.

On the study overall, not on this receptor specifically: During validation, the model predicted progression to ophthalmopathy a median of around 6 months ahead of onset, with roughly 65% sensitivity and 72% to 80% specificity. Blood samples also contained most of the expanded thyroid clonotypes (frequency above 0.001), which suggests that blood repertoires may reflect thyroid immune responses. Sample size was not statistically predetermined, and blinding of investigators to group allocation was not performed. In cross-validation, a model built on a 13 V-J signature told ophthalmopathy apart from stable hyperthyroidism with 87.88% sensitivity and roughly 83% specificity, and in testing the same model reached 80%/75%.

This sequence originates from a woman aged 40 to 50 with Graves' ophthalmopathy. The chain links TRBV6-5 with TRBJ2-7; TRBD1 is possibly the D segment (6 matching bases). Sequencing was carried out using blood. The CDR3 is CASSYGGTVYEQYF. The bases are TGTGCCAGCAGTTACGGGGGCACTGTCTACGAGCAGTACTTC.